A selection of T cell receptor beta chains follows, all from one sample in a study of T cells in Graves' hyperthyroidism and ophthalmopathy. TCRdb redid the calling of the multiplex PCR reads with MiXCR, one entry per CDR3 protein. This sample carries hundreds of thousands of distinct CDR3 sequences, around 15% of them seen once, and the ten largest clones take 2.5% to 4%. The specimen sequenced was blood. All receptors come from a woman between 40 and 55 years old with Graves' ophthalmopathy. Both conserved end residues are part of each CDR3. Fields, in order: V gene, clone size, D gene, J gene, CDR3 DNA, CDR3 protein. D genes are given only for firm matches. For some rows the clone size is stated as once, few or many, or as a class when expanded; others skip it.

V: TRBV15; size: few; D: -; J: TRBJ1-4; DNA: TGTGCCACCAGCAGAGGGGACCAAGGGGGTAATGAAAAACTGTTTTTT; CDR3: CATSRGDQGGNEKLFF
V: TRBV28; size: few; D: -; J: TRBJ2-3; DNA: TGTGCCAGCGGATCCAGGGGAGATACGCAGTATTTT; CDR3: CASGSRGDTQYF
V: TRBV6-6; size: -; D: -; J: TRBJ1-5; DNA: TGTGCCAGCAGTTACGTCAGAGATCAGCCCCAGCATTTT; CDR3: CASSYVRDQPQHF
V: TRBV6-2/TRBV6-3; size: many; D: -; J: TRBJ2-2; DNA: TGTGCCAGCCGTCCTGTAGCGGCAGACACCGGGGAGCTGTTTTTT; CDR3: CASRPVAADTGELFF
V: TRBV7-9; size: many; D: -; J: TRBJ2-1; DNA: TGTGCCAGCAGTCCTAGCGTACTCTACAATGAGCAGTTCTTC; CDR3: CASSPSVLYNEQFF
V: TRBV6-1; size: -; D: TRBD2; J: TRBJ2-3; DNA: TGTGCCAGCAGGAAGTTAGCGGGGGGTGGCACAGATACGCAGTATTTT; CDR3: CASRKLAGGGTDTQYF
V: TRBV30; size: many; D: -; J: TRBJ2-7; DNA: TGTGCCTGGAAAGCCCCAACCGGCTACGAGCAGTACTTC; CDR3: CAWKAPTGYEQYF
V: TRBV10-2; size: -; D: -; J: TRBJ2-5; DNA: TGCGCCAGCAGTGCCCTTAGATGGGAGACCCAGTACTTC; CDR3: CASSALRWETQYF
V: TRBV20-1; size: many; D: -; J: TRBJ1-1; DNA: TGCAGTGCCAGCTCGGGTTTCATGAACACTGAAGCTTTCTTT; CDR3: CSASSGFMNTEAFF
V: TRBV18; size: many; D: -; J: TRBJ1-1; DNA: TGTGCCAGCTCACCACCGGGACGCAACACTGAAGCTTTCTTT; CDR3: CASSPPGRNTEAFF
V: TRBV6-2/TRBV6-3; size: -; D: -; J: TRBJ1-2; DNA: TGTGCCAGCAGTCAGGGCCACTATGGCTACACCTTC; CDR3: CASSQGHYGYTF
V: TRBV9; size: -; D: -; J: TRBJ2-3; DNA: TGTGCCAGCAGCGTAGGGGGGCGAGCAGATACGCAGTATTTT; CDR3: CASSVGGRADTQYF
V: TRBV2; size: many; D: -; J: TRBJ1-4; DNA: TGTGCCAGCAGTAAGCGACAAATCCTTGCAACTAATGAAAAACTGTTTTTT; CDR3: CASSKRQILATNEKLFF
V: TRBV2; size: many; D: TRBD1; J: TRBJ2-3; DNA: TGTGCCAGCAGTGCACAGGGGCTAAACACAGATACGCAGTATTTT; CDR3: CASSAQGLNTDTQYF
V: TRBV7-2; size: -; D: TRBD2; J: TRBJ2-2; DNA: TGTGCCAGCAGCTTACAGCGGGAGGGCACCGGGGAGCTGTTTTTT; CDR3: CASSLQREGTGELFF
V: TRBV28; size: many; D: -; J: TRBJ1-2; DNA: TGTGCCAGCACATCGGGCAGCCCAACCTTCTATGGCTACACCTTC; CDR3: CASTSGSPTFYGYTF
V: TRBV20-1; size: few; D: -; J: TRBJ1-6; DNA: TGCAGTGCTAGAGGGGCGGACTCACCCCTCCACTTT; CDR3: CSARGADSPLHF
V: TRBV5-1; size: many; D: -; J: TRBJ2-1; DNA: TGCGCCAGCAGTTTGATGGGCAATGAGCAGTTCTTC; CDR3: CASSLMGNEQFF
V: TRBV7-9; size: -; D: -; J: TRBJ2-5; DNA: TGTGCCAGCAGCTCACGGGGCGGGAACCAAGAGACCCAGTACTTC; CDR3: CASSSRGGNQETQYF
V: TRBV6-1; size: -; D: -; J: TRBJ2-2; DNA: TGTGCCAGCATGTTTGGAACAGGGTCCGGGGAGCTGTTTTTT; CDR3: CASMFGTGSGELFF
V: TRBV7-9; size: -; D: -; J: TRBJ1-3; DNA: TGTGCCAGCAGCTTGGAAACCATATATTTT; CDR3: CASSLETIYF
V: TRBV15; size: few; D: TRBD1; J: TRBJ2-2; DNA: TGTGCCACCAGCAGCCCCCGACAGGGGTTACACACCGGGGAGCTGTTTTTT; CDR3: CATSSPRQGLHTGELFF
V: TRBV6-1; size: -; D: TRBD1; J: TRBJ1-3; DNA: TGTGCCAGCAGTGAAATAGGACAGGGCCGACGAAACACCATATATTTT; CDR3: CASSEIGQGRRNTIYF
V: TRBV29-1; size: many; D: -; J: TRBJ1-4; DNA: TGCAGCGGACAGGAGGTTAATGAAAAACTGTTTTTT; CDR3: CSGQEVNEKLFF
V: TRBV28; size: many; D: -; J: TRBJ1-1; DNA: TGTGCCAGCAGTTCAGAGATGGACACTGAAGCTTTCTTT; CDR3: CASSSEMDTEAFF
V: TRBV13; size: many; D: TRBD2; J: TRBJ2-3; DNA: TGTGCCAGCAGCTTAGAGGAGGCTAGCGGGGGGTTGACAGATACGCAGTATTTT; CDR3: CASSLEEASGGLTDTQYF
V: TRBV6-2/TRBV6-3; size: many; D: -; J: TRBJ2-3; DNA: TGTGCCAGCAGTTACTGGCAGGGACCCACACAGATACCTACGCAGTATTTT; CDR3: CASSYWQGPTQIPTQYF
V: TRBV20-1; size: few; D: TRBD1; J: TRBJ1-2; DNA: TGCAGTGCGGGGACAGGGGGATTCTATGGCTACACCTTC; CDR3: CSAGTGGFYGYTF
V: TRBV11-2; size: many; D: -; J: TRBJ2-7; DNA: TGTGCCAGCAGCCCCCTGAGGGGCGAGCAGTACTTC; CDR3: CASSPLRGEQYF
V: TRBV25-1; size: few; D: -; J: TRBJ2-3; DNA: TGTGCCAGCAGTGTGGGACGGTCCACAGATACGCAGTATTTT; CDR3: CASSVGRSTDTQYF
V: TRBV6-1; size: -; D: TRBD2; J: TRBJ2-7; DNA: TGTGCCAGCAGAAGACTAGCGGGGTACGAGCAGTACTTC; CDR3: CASRRLAGYEQYF
V: TRBV5-1; size: -; D: -; J: TRBJ1-2; DNA: TGCGCCAGCAGCTTGCCCGGGGATGGCTACACCTTC; CDR3: CASSLPGDGYTF
V: TRBV12-3/TRBV12-4; size: -; D: -; J: TRBJ2-7; DNA: TGTGCCAGCAGTTTAGGGGGTCCCGAGCAGTACTTC; CDR3: CASSLGGPEQYF
V: TRBV20-1; size: many; D: TRBD1; J: TRBJ1-6; DNA: TGCAGTGCCCTGGGACAGTCGTTTAATTCACCCCTCCACTTT; CDR3: CSALGQSFNSPLHF
V: TRBV5-1; size: -; D: TRBD2; J: TRBJ2-7; DNA: TGCGCCAGCAGCTTGGCTGGTAGCGGGGTCTCCTACGAGCAGTACTTC; CDR3: CASSLAGSGVSYEQYF
V: TRBV3-1; size: many; D: -; J: TRBJ2-3; DNA: TGTGCCAGCAACCTGGGCGGGAGCACAGATACGCAGTATTTT; CDR3: CASNLGGSTDTQYF
V: TRBV11-2; size: many; D: -; J: TRBJ1-1; DNA: TGTGCCAGCAGCCATACACGCGGGACAACGAACACTGAAGCTTTCTTT; CDR3: CASSHTRGTTNTEAFF
V: TRBV15; size: -; D: -; J: TRBJ2-5; DNA: TGTGCCACCAGATTAACAGGAGCACAAGAGACCCAGTACTTC; CDR3: CATRLTGAQETQYF
V: TRBV18; size: many; D: -; J: TRBJ2-3; DNA: TGTGCCAGCTCACCCATGGGGGGAACAGATACGCAGTATTTT; CDR3: CASSPMGGTDTQYF
V: TRBV3-1; size: many; D: -; J: TRBJ2-5; DNA: TGTGCCAGCAGCCAACATACCGTGCAGCTCCAAGAGACCCAGTACTTC; CDR3: CASSQHTVQLQETQYF
V: TRBV18; size: many; D: TRBD1; J: TRBJ1-1; DNA: TGTGCCAGCTCACCAGACAGGGACCGTCGGGCTTTCTTT; CDR3: CASSPDRDRRAFF
V: TRBV3-1; size: few; D: TRBD1; J: TRBJ1-6; DNA: TGTGCCAGCAGCCAAGAATTCGGCAGGGGGATTAATTCACCCCTCCACTTT; CDR3: CASSQEFGRGINSPLHF
V: TRBV30; size: many; D: -; J: TRBJ2-3; DNA: TGTGCCTGGGCCCCCAGACAGGCCCCGGATACGCAGTATTTT; CDR3: CAWAPRQAPDTQYF
V: TRBV19; size: -; D: -; J: TRBJ2-7; DNA: TGTGCCAGTAGTATTTCCGGTATCCCCTCCTACGAGCAGTACTTC; CDR3: CASSISGIPSYEQYF
V: TRBV2; size: many; D: -; J: TRBJ1-1; DNA: TGTGCCAGCAGTGAACTAGGACTAATGAACACTGAAGCTTTCTTT; CDR3: CASSELGLMNTEAFF
V: TRBV20-1; size: many; D: TRBD1; J: TRBJ1-1; DNA: TGCAGTGCTAGAGAAGGGGGCAGTGTGAACACTGAAGCTTTCTTT; CDR3: CSAREGGSVNTEAFF
V: TRBV4-1; size: few; D: -; J: TRBJ1-1; DNA: TGCGCCAGCAGCCAAGAAGGGGGGGGGGACACTGAAGCTTTCTTT; CDR3: CASSQEGGGDTEAFF
V: TRBV29-1; size: -; D: -; J: TRBJ2-3; DNA: TGCAGCTCTCGTGGTTCTAGAGGCCGCAGCAGCACAGATACGCAGTATTTT; CDR3: CSSRGSRGRSSTDTQYF
V: TRBV6-1; size: few; D: -; J: TRBJ1-6; DNA: TGTGCCAGCCAGAGAGTCTATAATTCACCCCTCCACTTT; CDR3: CASQRVYNSPLHF